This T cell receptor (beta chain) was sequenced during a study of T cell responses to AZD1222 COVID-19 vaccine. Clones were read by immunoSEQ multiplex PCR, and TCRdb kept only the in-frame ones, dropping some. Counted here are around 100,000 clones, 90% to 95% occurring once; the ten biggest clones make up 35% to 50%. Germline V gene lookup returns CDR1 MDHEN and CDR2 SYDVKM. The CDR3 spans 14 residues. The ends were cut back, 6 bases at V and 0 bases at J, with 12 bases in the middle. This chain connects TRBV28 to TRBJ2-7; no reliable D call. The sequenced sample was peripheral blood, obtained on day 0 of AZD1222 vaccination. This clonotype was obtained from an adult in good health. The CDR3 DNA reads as TGTGCCAGCAGCCGCGGTCCAATCTCCTACGAGCAGTACTTC. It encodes CASSRGPISYEQYF.